A single T cell receptor (beta chain) is shown here with its context. The data were obtained in a study of shared clonotypes between healthy human individuals. For the study at large: Donor ages ranged 18 to 49 years: a couple of women, a few men. Each donor had three CD4 naive, three CD4 memory, two CD8 naive and one CD8 memory plate.

Libraries were prepared by immunoSEQ multiplex PCR; TCRdb keeps only in-frame clonotypes and omits some of them. This repertoire shows 2 million to 3 million clones, 93% found once; its top ten account for about 0.38%. Each sample came from a Caucasian adult donor living in Nashville, Tennessee. Sequences were obtained from naive CD4+ T cells from PBMCs. Subset denoted: CD45RA+ positively selected. This receptor was obtained from a man younger than 35 in good health. Some clones in this sample may be carry-over from other donors' samples.

This chain's CDR3 is CASSPDRGQYYEQYF. The CDR3 nucleotides read TGTGCCAGCAGCCCAGACAGGGGGCAATACTACGAGCAGTACTTC. V gene TRBV7-9 combines with J gene TRBJ2-7; 10 nucleotides line up with TRBD1. Germline CDR1 SEHNR, CDR2 FQNEAQ (reference sequence). With V trimmed by 5 bases and J by 3 bases, 7 bases remained unmatched. The CDR3 consists of 15 residues.